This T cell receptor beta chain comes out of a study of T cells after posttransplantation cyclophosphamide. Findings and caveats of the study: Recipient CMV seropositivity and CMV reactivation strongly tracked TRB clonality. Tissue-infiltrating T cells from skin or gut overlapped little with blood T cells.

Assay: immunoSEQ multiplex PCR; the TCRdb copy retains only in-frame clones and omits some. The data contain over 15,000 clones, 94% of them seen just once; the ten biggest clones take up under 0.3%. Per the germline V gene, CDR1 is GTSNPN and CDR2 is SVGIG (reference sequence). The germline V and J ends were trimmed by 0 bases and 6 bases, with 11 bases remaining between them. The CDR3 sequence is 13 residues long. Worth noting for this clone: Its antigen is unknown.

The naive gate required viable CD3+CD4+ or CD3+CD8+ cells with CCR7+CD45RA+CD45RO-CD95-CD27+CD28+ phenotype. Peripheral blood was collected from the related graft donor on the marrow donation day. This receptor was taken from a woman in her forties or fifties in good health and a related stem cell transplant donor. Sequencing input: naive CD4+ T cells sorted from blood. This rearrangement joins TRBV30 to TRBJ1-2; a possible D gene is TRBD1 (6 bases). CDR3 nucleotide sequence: TGTGCCTGGAGTGTAGGGGGATCCAATGGCTACACCTTC. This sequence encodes CAWSVGGSNGYTF.